Listed below are T cell receptor beta chains from one sample, sequenced in a study of neurological immune-mediated disorders. TCRdb reprocessed the 5' RACE reads with MiXCR, giving one entry per CDR3 protein. This sample has roughly 25,000 distinct CDR3 sequences, with approximately 7% found just once. The material sequenced was PBMCs. These TCRs come from a woman aged 40 to 50 in good health. Each CDR3 is given with its conserved first and last residue. A D gene is named only where the DNA matches it firmly. The size entry is marked missing in some rows and otherwise reads once, few, many or a size class.

V gene: TRBV28
clone size: many
D gene: TRBD1
J gene: TRBJ1-1
CDR3 DNA: TGTGCCAGCCTCCAGACAGGGCTGAACACTGAAGCTTTCTTT
CDR3 protein: CASLQTGLNTEAFF

V gene: TRBV29-1
clone size: many
D gene: NA
J gene: TRBJ2-1
CDR3 DNA: TGCAGCGTTGAGGAACCGGTGGGTGAGCAGTTCTTC
CDR3 protein: CSVEEPVGEQFF

V gene: TRBV19
clone size: once
D gene: NA
J gene: TRBJ2-7
CDR3 DNA: TGTGCCAGTAGTATGGAATGGAGCTCCTACGAGCAGTACTTC
CDR3 protein: CASSMEWSSYEQYF

V gene: TRBV20-1
clone size: many
D gene: TRBD2
J gene: TRBJ2-3
CDR3 DNA: TGCAGTGCTCTCCCGGGCGGGAGAACAGATACGCAGTATTTT
CDR3 protein: CSALPGGRTDTQYF

V gene: TRBV6-6
clone size: many
D gene: NA
J gene: TRBJ2-3
CDR3 DNA: TGTGCCAGCAGTTTTCGACAGGAGCCCACAGATACGCAGTATTTT
CDR3 protein: CASSFRQEPTDTQYF

V gene: TRBV20-1
clone size: many
D gene: TRBD1
J gene: TRBJ1-1
CDR3 DNA: TGCAGTGCTAGGACACAAACAGGGGGGAGGACTGAAGCTTTCTTT
CDR3 protein: CSARTQTGGRTEAFF

V gene: TRBV29-1
clone size: many
D gene: NA
J gene: TRBJ2-1
CDR3 DNA: TGCAGCGTTGTGGAGCGGAGCTCCTACAATGAGCAGTTCTTC
CDR3 protein: CSVVERSSYNEQFF

V gene: TRBV5-1
clone size: many
D gene: NA
J gene: TRBJ2-7
CDR3 DNA: TGCGCCAGCCATCTTTTGGGGGCTATCGAGCAGTACTTC
CDR3 protein: CASHLLGAIEQYF

V gene: TRBV28
clone size: many
D gene: NA
J gene: TRBJ2-1
CDR3 DNA: TGTGCCAGCAGAAGGGGGGGAGATAGCTCCTACAATGAGCAGTTCTTC
CDR3 protein: CASRRGGDSSYNEQFF

V gene: TRBV12-3/TRBV12-4
clone size: many
D gene: NA
J gene: TRBJ2-7
CDR3 DNA: TGTGCCAGCAGTTTAGGGCGGCTCTACGAGCAGTACTTC
CDR3 protein: CASSLGRLYEQYF

V gene: TRBV5-1
clone size: many
D gene: TRBD1
J gene: TRBJ2-7
CDR3 DNA: TGCGCCAGCAGCTGGGCCGGGACAGGGGGCGGCGAGCAGTACTTC
CDR3 protein: CASSWAGTGGGEQYF

V gene: TRBV2
clone size: few
D gene: TRBD1
J gene: TRBJ1-3
CDR3 DNA: TGTGCCAGCAGTCCTACAGGGGGCCCTGGAAACACCATATATTTT
CDR3 protein: CASSPTGGPGNTIYF

V gene: TRBV6-6
clone size: NA
D gene: TRBD1
J gene: TRBJ2-7
CDR3 DNA: TGTGCCAGCAGTGGAAGAGACAGGGAATACGAGCAGTACTTC
CDR3 protein: CASSGRDREYEQYF

V gene: TRBV20-1
clone size: many
D gene: TRBD1
J gene: TRBJ2-7
CDR3 DNA: TGCAGTGCTAGTACCTCACGTCCCGGACAGGGATTCTACGAGCAGTACTTC
CDR3 protein: CSASTSRPGQGFYEQYF

V gene: TRBV5-5
clone size: medium-sized
D gene: NA
J gene: TRBJ2-4
CDR3 DNA: TGTGCCAGCAGCCTCCCAACGTCACTAGCCAAAAACATTCAGTACTTC
CDR3 protein: CASSLPTSLAKNIQYF

V gene: TRBV28
clone size: many
D gene: NA
J gene: TRBJ2-3
CDR3 DNA: TGTGCCAGCAGTCTAGGGACGGGTGACACAGATACGCAGTATTTT
CDR3 protein: CASSLGTGDTDTQYF

V gene: TRBV20-1
clone size: medium-sized
D gene: NA
J gene: TRBJ2-2
CDR3 DNA: TGCAGTGCTAGATCAGGACCAAACACCGGGGAGCTGTTTTTT
CDR3 protein: CSARSGPNTGELFF

V gene: TRBV7-7
clone size: many
D gene: TRBD2
J gene: TRBJ2-2
CDR3 DNA: TGTGCTAGCAGCCTGGGGAGGGCCGCCGGGGAGCTGTTTTTT
CDR3 protein: CASSLGRAAGELFF

V gene: TRBV5-1
clone size: many
D gene: TRBD1
J gene: TRBJ2-2
CDR3 DNA: TGCGCCAGCAGCTTGACTGCGAGGGGGCGATCCGGGGAGCTGTTTTTT
CDR3 protein: CASSLTARGRSGELFF

V gene: TRBV5-1
clone size: many
D gene: NA
J gene: TRBJ2-7
CDR3 DNA: TGCGCCAGCAGCGTCACCGGGACATTTACCTACGAGCAGTACTTC
CDR3 protein: CASSVTGTFTYEQYF

V gene: TRBV10-3
clone size: medium-sized
D gene: TRBD1
J gene: TRBJ1-4
CDR3 DNA: TGTGCCATCAGCCCGGGACAGGAGTATGAAAAACTGTTTTTT
CDR3 protein: CAISPGQEYEKLFF

V gene: TRBV20-1
clone size: many
D gene: TRBD1
J gene: TRBJ2-3
CDR3 DNA: TGCAGTGGGGGGACAGGGGGCTCGGGCACAGATACGCAGTATTTT
CDR3 protein: CSGGTGGSGTDTQYF

V gene: TRBV20-1
clone size: many
D gene: TRBD2
J gene: TRBJ2-3
CDR3 DNA: TGCAGCGGGGAGCTAGCGGGAGTTGAGGCAGATACGCAGTATTTT
CDR3 protein: CSGELAGVEADTQYF

V gene: TRBV5-1
clone size: many
D gene: TRBD2
J gene: TRBJ2-1
CDR3 DNA: TGCGCCAGCAGCGGGACCGGGACTAGCGGGAGTGATGAGCAGTTCTTC
CDR3 protein: CASSGTGTSGSDEQFF

V gene: TRBV20-1
clone size: many
D gene: NA
J gene: TRBJ2-7
CDR3 DNA: TGCAGTGCTAGAGTGGGGATTAGGAGCTACGAGCAGTACTTC
CDR3 protein: CSARVGIRSYEQYF

V gene: TRBV7-6
clone size: medium-sized
D gene: TRBD2
J gene: TRBJ2-3
CDR3 DNA: TGTGCCAGCAGCTTTAGACTAGCGGGAGTTCCAGATACGCAGTATTTT
CDR3 protein: CASSFRLAGVPDTQYF

V gene: TRBV5-1
clone size: many
D gene: NA
J gene: TRBJ2-1
CDR3 DNA: TGCGCCAGCAGCTTTGAGCCGGGACTCCAGGGGCGGAATGAGCAGTTCTTC
CDR3 protein: CASSFEPGLQGRNEQFF

V gene: TRBV3-1
clone size: medium-sized
D gene: NA
J gene: TRBJ2-7
CDR3 DNA: TGTGCCAGCAGCCAAGCCAAGTCGGTCGAGCAGTACTTC
CDR3 protein: CASSQAKSVEQYF

V gene: TRBV5-1
clone size: many
D gene: NA
J gene: TRBJ1-4
CDR3 DNA: TGCGCCAGCAGCCTGGACGGACTCGGGGAAAAACTGTTTTTT
CDR3 protein: CASSLDGLGEKLFF

V gene: TRBV12-3/TRBV12-4
clone size: medium-sized
D gene: NA
J gene: TRBJ2-7
CDR3 DNA: TGTGCCAGCAGTTTGGGCGGGACAGCCTACGAGCAGTACTTC
CDR3 protein: CASSLGGTAYEQYF

V gene: TRBV2
clone size: many
D gene: NA
J gene: TRBJ1-1
CDR3 DNA: TGTGCCAGCAGTTTACAAAACACTGAAGCTTTCTTT
CDR3 protein: CASSLQNTEAFF

V gene: TRBV20-1
clone size: many
D gene: TRBD2
J gene: TRBJ2-1
CDR3 DNA: TGCAGTGCTAGAGTCAGGAGCGGGATACGCCATGAGCAGTTCTTC
CDR3 protein: CSARVRSGIRHEQFF

V gene: TRBV12-3/TRBV12-4
clone size: many
D gene: NA
J gene: TRBJ2-7
CDR3 DNA: TGTGCCAGCAGTATAAGACACGGGTGGAACGAGCAGTACTTC
CDR3 protein: CASSIRHGWNEQYF

V gene: TRBV5-1
clone size: many
D gene: NA
J gene: TRBJ2-1
CDR3 DNA: TGCGCCAGCAGCTTGATAGGGCTGAGCTCCTACAATGAGCAGTTCTTC
CDR3 protein: CASSLIGLSSYNEQFF

V gene: TRBV3-1
clone size: many
D gene: NA
J gene: TRBJ1-3
CDR3 DNA: TGTGCCAGCAGCCAAGGTGGGGCAATCTCTGGAAACACCATATATTTT
CDR3 protein: CASSQGGAISGNTIYF

V gene: TRBV20-1
clone size: many
D gene: TRBD2
J gene: TRBJ2-2
CDR3 DNA: TGCAGTGCTAGAGACTGGACTAGCGGGAGGGGCTCCGGGGAGCTGTTTTTT
CDR3 protein: CSARDWTSGRGSGELFF

V gene: TRBV20-1
clone size: many
D gene: TRBD2
J gene: TRBJ2-3
CDR3 DNA: TGCAGTGCTAGAGGGGAACCGGGACTAGCGACTACTAGCACAGATACGCAGTATTTT
CDR3 protein: CSARGEPGLATTSTDTQYF

V gene: TRBV4-2
clone size: many
D gene: TRBD2
J gene: TRBJ2-3
CDR3 DNA: TGTGCCAGCAGCACCGGGACTAGCGCGCCCTGGGGCACAGATACGCAGTATTTT
CDR3 protein: CASSTGTSAPWGTDTQYF

V gene: TRBV5-1
clone size: many
D gene: NA
J gene: TRBJ2-1
CDR3 DNA: TGCGCCAGCAGCTTGGAGCAGGGCACAGAGCAGTTCTTC
CDR3 protein: CASSLEQGTEQFF

V gene: TRBV20-1
clone size: many
D gene: NA
J gene: TRBJ2-7
CDR3 DNA: TGCAGTGCAGGCGCAGGCGGCTTGGGGGAGCAGTACTTC
CDR3 protein: CSAGAGGLGEQYF

V gene: TRBV27
clone size: many
D gene: TRBD1
J gene: TRBJ1-2
CDR3 DNA: TGTGCCAGCTGTAAAACAGGGGGCATCTATGGCTACACCTTC
CDR3 protein: CASCKTGGIYGYTF

V gene: TRBV5-5
clone size: many
D gene: NA
J gene: TRBJ1-5
CDR3 DNA: TGTGCCAGCAGCTTGGAGGCAGGCCGCAATCAGCCCCAGCATTTT
CDR3 protein: CASSLEAGRNQPQHF

V gene: TRBV6-2/TRBV6-3
clone size: many
D gene: NA
J gene: TRBJ2-7
CDR3 DNA: TGTGCCAGCAGTTACGACCACCGGGCCGCCGCCTACGAGCAGTACTTC
CDR3 protein: CASSYDHRAAAYEQYF

V gene: TRBV7-2
clone size: many
D gene: NA
J gene: TRBJ2-5
CDR3 DNA: TGTGCCAGCAGCCGACGATATGGAGAGACCCAGTACTTC
CDR3 protein: CASSRRYGETQYF

V gene: TRBV5-1
clone size: many
D gene: NA
J gene: TRBJ2-5
CDR3 DNA: TGCGCCAGCAGCTTGTCCCCGCTGGAGACCCAGTACTTC
CDR3 protein: CASSLSPLETQYF

V gene: TRBV25-1
clone size: medium-sized
D gene: NA
J gene: TRBJ1-1
CDR3 DNA: TGTGCCAGCAGTGAAGGGGGGGAGGTCGCTGAAGCTTTCTTT
CDR3 protein: CASSEGGEVAEAFF

V gene: TRBV7-6
clone size: many
D gene: TRBD2
J gene: TRBJ2-7
CDR3 DNA: TGTGCCAGCAGCCTAGCGGGAGGGTCCTACGAGCAGTACTTC
CDR3 protein: CASSLAGGSYEQYF

V gene: TRBV6-1
clone size: many
D gene: TRBD2
J gene: TRBJ2-1
CDR3 DNA: TGTGCCAGCAGTGAAGCCAGACTAGCGGGGAACAATGAGCAGTTCTTC
CDR3 protein: CASSEARLAGNNEQFF

V gene: TRBV7-2
clone size: many
D gene: NA
J gene: TRBJ2-7
CDR3 DNA: TGTGCCAGCAGCTTCTCCGGGACTTCCGGGCGCGAGCAGTACTTC
CDR3 protein: CASSFSGTSGREQYF

V gene: TRBV5-1
clone size: medium-sized
D gene: TRBD2
J gene: TRBJ2-5
CDR3 DNA: TGCGCCAGCAGCTTGGAAGTTAGCGGGAGTATTTTGACCCAGTACTTC
CDR3 protein: CASSLEVSGSILTQYF

V gene: TRBV12-3/TRBV12-4
clone size: many
D gene: NA
J gene: TRBJ1-1
CDR3 DNA: TGTGCCAGCAGTTTGGTGGCAGGGGACAACACTGAAGCTTTCTTT
CDR3 protein: CASSLVAGDNTEAFF